This TCR beta chain was sequenced during a study of response to subunit inactivated influenza vaccine (dated by TCRdb to 2016 to 2019). In the study overall: To follow how T cells responded to a trivalent subunit inactivated influenza vaccine, the researchers relied on deep quantitative profiling of the T cell receptor repertoire.

Regarding this clonotype: What antigen it recognizes has not been identified. Per-nucleotide qualities are absent, and no much larger clonotype sits a single base away.

Receptors were amplified or captured by RT-PCR. The data were produced on an Illumina HiSeq 2500. TCRdb's own reprocessing of the public reads used fastp at Q25 and MiXCR and kept productive beta chains. Entries that share a CDR3 protein sequence are merged under the most common genes and DNA. The sample table lists hundreds of thousands of distinct CDR3 sequences, 11% to 15% of them with a count of one. The top ten clones comprise 6.5% to 8.5% of the sample. A distance of 8 bases separates the germline ends of V and J, which lose 1 base and 4 bases respectively. Including cysteine and phenylalanine, the CDR3 has 13 amino acids. CDR3 DNA only is kept here, 39 bases in frame from base 1. CDR1 and CDR2, looked up from the germline V gene (reference sequence), are SEHNR and FQNEAQ. Study-wide conclusions, independent of this receptor: According to the authors, only a limited number of new T cells may be recruited by each seasonal influenza vaccination.

This clonotype originated in a middle-aged man who received an inactivated influenza vaccine. Donor details come from another sample of the same person, matched by shared clones. The sequence links TRBV7-9 to TRBJ2-7; the D segment might be TRBD1 or TRBD2, since each matches 5 bases. This specimen was PBMCs from blood, taken roughly 15 days before vaccination. The CDR3 here reads CASSLGGMYEQYF. DNA sequence: TGTGCCAGCAGCTTAGGGGGGATGTACGAGCAGTACTTC.